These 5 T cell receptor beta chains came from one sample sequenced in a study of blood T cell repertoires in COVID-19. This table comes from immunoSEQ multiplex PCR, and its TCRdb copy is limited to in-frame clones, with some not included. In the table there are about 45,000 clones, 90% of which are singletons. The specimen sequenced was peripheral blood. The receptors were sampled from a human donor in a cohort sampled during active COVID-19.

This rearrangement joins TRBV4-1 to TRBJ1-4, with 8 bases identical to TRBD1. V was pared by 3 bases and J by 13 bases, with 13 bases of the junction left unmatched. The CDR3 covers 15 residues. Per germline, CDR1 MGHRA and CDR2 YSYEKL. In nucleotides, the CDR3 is TGCGCCAGCAGCCAGGCGGGACAGGTCGTAACCGGACTGTTTTTT. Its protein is CASSQAGQVVTGLFF.

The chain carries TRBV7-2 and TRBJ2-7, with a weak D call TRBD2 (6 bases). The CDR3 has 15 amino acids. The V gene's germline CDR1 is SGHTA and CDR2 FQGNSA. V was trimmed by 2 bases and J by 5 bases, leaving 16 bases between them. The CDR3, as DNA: TGTGCCAGCAGCTTAAATGGGGGGAGAGTCAACGAGCAGTACTTC. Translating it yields CASSLNGGRVNEQYF. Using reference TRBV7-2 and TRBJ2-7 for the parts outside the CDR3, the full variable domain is GAGVSQSPSNKVTEKGKDVELRCDPISGHTALYWYRQSLGQGLEFLIYFQGNSAPDKSGLPSDRFSAERTGGSVSTLTIQRTQQEDSAVYLCASSLNGGRVNEQYFGPGTRLTVT.

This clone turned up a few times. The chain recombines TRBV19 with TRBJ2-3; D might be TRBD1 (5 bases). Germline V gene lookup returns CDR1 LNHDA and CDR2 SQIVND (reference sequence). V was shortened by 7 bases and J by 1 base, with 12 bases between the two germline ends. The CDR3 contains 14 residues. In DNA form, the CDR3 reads TGTGCCAGTATGATAGGGGCTGGCACAGATACGCAGTATTTT. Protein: CASMIGAGTDTQYF.

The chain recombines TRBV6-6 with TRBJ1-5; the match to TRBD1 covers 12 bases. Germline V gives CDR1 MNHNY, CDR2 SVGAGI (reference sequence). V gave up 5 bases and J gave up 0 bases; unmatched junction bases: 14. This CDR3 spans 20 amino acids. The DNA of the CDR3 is TGTGCCAGCAGTCCTGGTGGGGGGACAGGGGGCATTTATAGCAATCAGCCCCAGCATTTT. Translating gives CASSPGGGTGGIYSNQPQHF.

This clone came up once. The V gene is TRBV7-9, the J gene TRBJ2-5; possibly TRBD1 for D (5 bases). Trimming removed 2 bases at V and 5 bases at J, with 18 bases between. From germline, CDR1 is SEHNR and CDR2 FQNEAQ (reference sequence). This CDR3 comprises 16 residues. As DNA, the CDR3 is TGTGCCAGCAGCTTACTTAAGGGGCAGGTGGTGGAGACCCAGTACTTC. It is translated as CASSLLKGQVVETQYF. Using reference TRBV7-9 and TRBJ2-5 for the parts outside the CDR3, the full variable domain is DTGVSQNPRHKITKRGQNVTFRCDPISEHNRLYWYRQTLGQGPEFLTYFQNEAQLEKSRLLSDRFSAERPKGSFSTLEIQRTEQGDSAMYLCASSLLKGQVVETQYFGPGTRLLVL.